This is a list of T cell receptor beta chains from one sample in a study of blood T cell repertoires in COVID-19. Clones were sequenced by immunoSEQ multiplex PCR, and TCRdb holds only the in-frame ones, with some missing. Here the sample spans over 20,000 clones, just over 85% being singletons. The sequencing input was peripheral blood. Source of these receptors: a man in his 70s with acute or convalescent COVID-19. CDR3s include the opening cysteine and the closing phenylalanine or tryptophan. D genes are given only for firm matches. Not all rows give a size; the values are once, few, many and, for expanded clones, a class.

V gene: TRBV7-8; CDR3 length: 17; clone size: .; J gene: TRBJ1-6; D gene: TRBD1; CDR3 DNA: TGTGCCAGCAGCCTAATCCCGGGACAGGGGTTTAATTCACCCCTCCACTTT; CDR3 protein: CASSLIPGQGFNSPLHF
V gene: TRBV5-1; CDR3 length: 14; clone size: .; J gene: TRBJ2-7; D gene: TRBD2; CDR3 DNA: TGCGCCAGCAGCTTGGTTGCGGGAGCTCCCGAGCAGTACTTC; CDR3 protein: CASSLVAGAPEQYF
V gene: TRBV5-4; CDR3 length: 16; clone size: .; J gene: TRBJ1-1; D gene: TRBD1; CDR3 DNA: TGTGCCAGCAGTAAGGGGACAGGGGCTTTGAACACTGAAGCTTTCTTT; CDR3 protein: CASSKGTGALNTEAFF
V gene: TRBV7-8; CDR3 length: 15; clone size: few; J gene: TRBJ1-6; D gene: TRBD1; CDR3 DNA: TGTGCCAGCAGCCTAGTCGCCAGGGGGGATTCACCCCTCCACTTT; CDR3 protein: CASSLVARGDSPLHF
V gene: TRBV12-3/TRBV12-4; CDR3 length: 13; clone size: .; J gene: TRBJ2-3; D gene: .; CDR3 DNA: TGTGCCAGCAGCCTCGCGGTCGGGAATACGCAGTATTTT; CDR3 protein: CASSLAVGNTQYF
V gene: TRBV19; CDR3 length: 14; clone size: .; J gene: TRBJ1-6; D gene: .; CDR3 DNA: TGTGCCAGTAGTAACACACAGGACCATTCACCCCTCCACTTT; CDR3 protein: CASSNTQDHSPLHF
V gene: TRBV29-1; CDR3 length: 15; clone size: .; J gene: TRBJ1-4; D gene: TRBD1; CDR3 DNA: TGCAGCGCCGGGGGCAGGGGGGCAACTAATGAAAAACTGTTTTTT; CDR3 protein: CSAGGRGATNEKLFF
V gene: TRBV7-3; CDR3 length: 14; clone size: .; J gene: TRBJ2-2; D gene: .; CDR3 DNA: TGTGCCAGCAGCTATACCCGGGACACCGGGGAGCTGTTTTTT; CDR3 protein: CASSYTRDTGELFF
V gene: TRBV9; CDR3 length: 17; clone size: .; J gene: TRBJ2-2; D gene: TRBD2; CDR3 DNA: TGTGCCAGCAGCCCCCGAAGGGCGGGGGTGGAGACCGGGGAGCTGTTTTTT; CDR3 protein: CASSPRRAGVETGELFF
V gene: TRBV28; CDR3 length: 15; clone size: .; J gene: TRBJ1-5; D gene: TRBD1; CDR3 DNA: TGTGCCAGCAGTTCCGAGGACAGGGTCAATCAGCCCCAGCATTTT; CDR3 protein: CASSSEDRVNQPQHF
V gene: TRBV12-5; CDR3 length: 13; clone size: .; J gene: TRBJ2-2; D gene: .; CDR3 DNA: TGTGCTAGTGGTTTGGGCGGGACCGGGGAGCTGTTTTTT; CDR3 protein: CASGLGGTGELFF
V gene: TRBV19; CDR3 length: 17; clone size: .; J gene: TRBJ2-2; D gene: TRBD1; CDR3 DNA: TGTGCCAGTAGTCCTACGGGACAGGGAGATGAGGCCGGGGAGCTGTTTTTT; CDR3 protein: CASSPTGQGDEAGELFF
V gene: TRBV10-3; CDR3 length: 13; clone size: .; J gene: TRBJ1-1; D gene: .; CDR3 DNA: TGTGCCATCAGTGAAGGCCAGGGTGGGGAAGCTTTCTTT; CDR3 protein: CAISEGQGGEAFF
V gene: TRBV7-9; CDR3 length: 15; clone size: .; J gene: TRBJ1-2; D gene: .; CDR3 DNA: TGTGCCAGCAGCTTAGGCGGACAGATCAGCTATGGCTACACCTTC; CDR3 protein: CASSLGGQISYGYTF
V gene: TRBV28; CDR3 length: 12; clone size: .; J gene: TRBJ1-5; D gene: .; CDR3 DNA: TGTGCCAGCGCATCGGGGTATCAGCCCCAGCATTTT; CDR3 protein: CASASGYQPQHF
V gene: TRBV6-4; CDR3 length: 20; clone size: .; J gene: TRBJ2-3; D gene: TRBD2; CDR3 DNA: TGTGCCAGCAGTGATCCTGAATCTAGCGGGAGATGGTTGTTTGTAGATACGCAGTATTTT; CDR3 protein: CASSDPESSGRWLFVDTQYF
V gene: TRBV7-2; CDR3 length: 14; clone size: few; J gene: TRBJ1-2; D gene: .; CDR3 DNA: TGTGCCAGCAGACCGGGGGGGGGAGTTTATGGCTACACCTTC; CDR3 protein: CASRPGGGVYGYTF
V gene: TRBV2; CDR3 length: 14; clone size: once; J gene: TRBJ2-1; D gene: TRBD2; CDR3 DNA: TGTGCCAGCAGGGGACTAGCGGACTACAATGAGCAGTTCTTC; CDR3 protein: CASRGLADYNEQFF
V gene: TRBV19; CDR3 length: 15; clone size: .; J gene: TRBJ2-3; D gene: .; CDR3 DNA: TGTGCCAGTAGTAGCCCTACGGAGTCAACAGATACGCAGTATTTT; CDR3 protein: CASSSPTESTDTQYF
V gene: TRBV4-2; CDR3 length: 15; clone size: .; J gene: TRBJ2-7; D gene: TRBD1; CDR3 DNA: TGTGCCAGCAGCCAAGGGGAGACAGGGGCCTACGAGCAGTACTTC; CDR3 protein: CASSQGETGAYEQYF
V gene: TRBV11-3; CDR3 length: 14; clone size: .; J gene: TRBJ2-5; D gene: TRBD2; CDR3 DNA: TGTGCCAGCAGCCCGGGGGGGGCCGGCGGGACCCAGTACTTC; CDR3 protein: CASSPGGAGGTQYF
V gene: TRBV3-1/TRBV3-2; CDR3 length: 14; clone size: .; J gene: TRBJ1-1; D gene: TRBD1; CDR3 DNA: TGTGCCAGCACCCAACAGGGGTCATACACTGAAGCTTTCTTT; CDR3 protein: CASTQQGSYTEAFF
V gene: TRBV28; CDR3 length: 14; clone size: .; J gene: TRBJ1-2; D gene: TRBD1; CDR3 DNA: TGTGCCAGCAGCCGACAGGGGGCTAGCTATGGCTACACCTTC; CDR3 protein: CASSRQGASYGYTF
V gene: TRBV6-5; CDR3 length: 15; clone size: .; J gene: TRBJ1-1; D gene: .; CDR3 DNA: TGTGCCAGCAGTTTGAGCGGGCCTGCGAACACTGAAGCTTTCTTT; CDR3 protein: CASSLSGPANTEAFF
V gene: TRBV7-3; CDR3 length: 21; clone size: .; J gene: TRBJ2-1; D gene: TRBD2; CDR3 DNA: TGTGCCAGCAGCTCAGGTCCGCCGGGACTAGCGGGAGGTCCTAAGTACAATGAGCAGTTCTTC; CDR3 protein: CASSSGPPGLAGGPKYNEQFF